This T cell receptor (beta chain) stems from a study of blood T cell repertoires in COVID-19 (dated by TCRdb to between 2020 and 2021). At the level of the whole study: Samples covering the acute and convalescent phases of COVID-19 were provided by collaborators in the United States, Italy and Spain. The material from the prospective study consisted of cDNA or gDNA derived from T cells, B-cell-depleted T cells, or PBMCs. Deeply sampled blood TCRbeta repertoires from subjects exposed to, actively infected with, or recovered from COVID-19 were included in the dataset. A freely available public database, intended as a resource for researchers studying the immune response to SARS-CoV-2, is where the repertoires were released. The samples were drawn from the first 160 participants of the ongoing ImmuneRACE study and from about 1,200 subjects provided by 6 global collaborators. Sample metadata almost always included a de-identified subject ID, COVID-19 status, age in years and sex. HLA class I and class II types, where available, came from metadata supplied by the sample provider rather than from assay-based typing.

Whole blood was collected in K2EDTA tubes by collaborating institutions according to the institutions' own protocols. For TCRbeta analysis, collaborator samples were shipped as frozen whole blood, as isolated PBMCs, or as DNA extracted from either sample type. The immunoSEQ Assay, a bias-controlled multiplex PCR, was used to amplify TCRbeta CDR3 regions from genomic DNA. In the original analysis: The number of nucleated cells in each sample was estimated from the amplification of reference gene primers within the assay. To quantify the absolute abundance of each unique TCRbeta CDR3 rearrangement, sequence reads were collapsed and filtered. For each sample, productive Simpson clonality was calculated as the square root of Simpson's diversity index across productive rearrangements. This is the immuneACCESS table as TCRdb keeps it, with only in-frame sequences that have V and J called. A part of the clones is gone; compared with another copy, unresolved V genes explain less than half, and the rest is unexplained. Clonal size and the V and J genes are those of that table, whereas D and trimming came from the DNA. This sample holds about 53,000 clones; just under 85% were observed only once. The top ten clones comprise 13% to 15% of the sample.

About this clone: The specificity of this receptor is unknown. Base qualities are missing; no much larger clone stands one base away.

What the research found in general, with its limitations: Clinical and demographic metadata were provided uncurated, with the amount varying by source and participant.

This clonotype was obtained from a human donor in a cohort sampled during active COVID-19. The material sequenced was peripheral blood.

The DNA sequence is as follows: TGTGCCATCAGTGGCGGGGGTGGTAGGAACACTGAAGCTTTCTTT. Translated, it reads CAISGGGGRNTEAFF. The rearrangement combines TRBV10-3 with TRBJ1-1; D gene: possibly TRBD1, on 5 matching bases. CDR1 and CDR2 are drawn from the germline V gene: ENHRY, SYGVKD. Deletion took 4 bases off V and 1 base off J, with a span of 13 bases between the germline ends. The CDR3 covers 15 residues, taking in both the cysteine and the phenylalanine. Just the 45-base CDR3 DNA is kept, in frame starting at base 1.